Below, one TCR beta chain is given with its context. This clonotype was counted between two and nine times. Its recognized antigen is unknown. No qualities accompany the bases; no much larger clone lies one base away. These data are taken from a study of T-cell memory formation after mild COVID-19 (dated by TCRdb to 2020 to 2022). About the full investigation: Most TCR sequence clusters were specific to one of the two donors. T-cell clones expanding and contracting after mild COVID-19 in a couple of donors were tracked by longitudinal TCRalpha and TCRbeta repertoire sequencing. The cohort comprised two young, previously healthy adult volunteers, one female and one male. The study at large found these results: Some responding clones were found in pre-infection memory, which suggests that pre-existing cross-reactive memory T cells took part in the SARS-CoV-2 response. The study covered only a couple of mild cases, and larger cohorts including severe cases with pre-infection samples were considered necessary. Clones contracting from day 15 to 85 had balanced CD4/CD8 phenotypes, while a second wave expanding from day 15 to 37 was biased towards CD4+. Whether the second-wave clones peaking on day 37 were SARS-CoV-2 specific was not confirmed. Contracting CD4+ clones were located mainly in the CM and EM memory subsets, whereas CD8+ clones were found to be enriched in EMRA.

The sequencer listed for this sample is Illumina NovaSeq 6000. cDNA libraries for TCRalpha and TCRbeta were prepared by 5'RACE using constant-segment primers, with sample barcodes and unique molecular identifiers added. Trizol reagent was used to extract RNA from every sample. Library amplification was performed in two PCR steps, and a second sample barcode and Illumina TruSeq adapters were introduced in the second step. The libraries were sequenced on an Illumina NovaSeq using 2 x 150 bp paired-end reads. As for the authors' bioinformatics: The reads were demultiplexed and collapsed into UMI-guided consensus sequences using migec v1.2.7. Using mixcr v2.1.11, UMI consensuses were aligned to TRA and TRB V and J templates and then assembled into clonotypes. Clonotypes were classified as expanded or contracted when called significant by both edgeR and NoisET, with noise models trained on biological replicates. For edgeR calls, the thresholds were a false discovery rate-adjusted p below 0.01 and a log2 fold-change of 1. PCA with hierarchical clustering of max-normalized trajectories of the 1000 most abundant clonotypes was used as exploratory dynamics analysis. Separately sequenced CD4+ and CD8+ repertoires were used to assign a CD4 or CD8 phenotype to each responding clone. TCRdb applied fastp at Q25 and MiXCR to the public reads, then kept only in-frame beta chains. CDR3 protein duplicates are merged, each entry listing the most common genes and DNA. The V and J calls reflect TCRdb's pipeline rather than the authors' work. Recorded for this sample are 250,000 or so distinct CDR3 sequences; more than 15% of them occurred a single time. More than 20% of the sample belongs to the ten largest clones.

The CDR3 covers 12 residues, taking in both the cysteine and the phenylalanine. The DNA shown is the 36-base CDR3, in frame from base 1. Unmatched junction bases come to 2, with V trimmed by 5 bases and J by 7 bases. From the germline V gene (reference sequence), CDR1 is SEHNR and CDR2 is FQNEAQ. Ficoll-Paque density gradient centrifugation was used to isolate PBMCs. The chain is encoded by TRBV7-9 joined to TRBJ1-1; a stretch of 9 junction bases matches TRBD1. Sequenced input: PBMCs or a T cell subset sorted from them (not recorded which). The origin of this receptor is a man aged 18 to 30 who had mild COVID-19 (a few samples of this study predate the infection). The sample titles of this study are shuffled in the database, so cell type and time point are left out; the donor was told from shared clones. The CDR3: CASSRQGVEAFF. The nucleotide sequence is given as TGTGCCAGCAGCCGACAGGGGGTTGAAGCTTTCTTT.